A single sample is the source of the 13 T cell receptor beta chains below, sequenced in a study of blood T cell repertoires in COVID-19. Clones were sequenced by immunoSEQ multiplex PCR, and TCRdb holds only the in-frame ones, with some missing. The sample holds some 140,000 clones; roughly 78% are singletons and the top ten take roughly 3.6%. Sequences were obtained from peripheral blood. The receptors were sampled from a man aged 55-75 years with acute or convalescent COVID-19.

This clone has only a few counts. The rearrangement uses TRBV30 and TRBJ2-7; 13 bases fit TRBD2. The germline CDR1 and CDR2 sequences are GTSNPN and SVGIG (reference sequence). This CDR3 region has 14 residues. J lost 5 bases, V lost 3 bases, and 4 bases had no gene match. This CDR3 is CAWSVGLAGDEQYF. CDR3 sequence (DNA): TGTGCCTGGAGCGTAGGACTAGCGGGAGACGAGCAGTACTTC.

The chain carries TRBV6-2 or TRBV6-3 and TRBJ2-1, with 10 positions matching TRBD2. The V gene end was trimmed by 6 bases and the J gene end by 5 bases; junction bases not matched to a gene: 13. This CDR3 region has 17 residues. Germline V CDR1 and CDR2: MNHEY, SVGEGT. CDR3 nucleotide sequence: TGTGCCAGCAGCGACCTGCCTAGCGGGAGAGCCAACAATGAGCAGTTCTTC. As protein: CASSDLPSGRANNEQFF.

V is TRBV9 and J is TRBJ1-3; 7 bases match TRBD1. Germline CDR1 is SGDLS and CDR2 is YYNGEE. V shed 3 bases and J 3 bases; nucleotides not matched to a gene: 6. The CDR3 has 15 amino acids. CDR3 protein: CASSALGTDGNTIYF. CDR3 in DNA: TGTGCCAGCAGCGCCCTCGGGACAGATGGAAACACCATATATTTT.

The rearrangement uses TRBV11-3 and TRBJ1-2, with D possibly matching TRBD1 (6 bases). Trimming removed 6 bases at V and 4 bases at J, with 18 bases between. The germline V gene has CDR1 SGHNT and CDR2 YENEEA. The CDR3 is 15 residues long. Here the CDR3 DNA reads TGTGCCAGCAGTGCCGCGGGGGGGCGTCGCTATGGCTACACCTTC. This encodes CASSAAGGRRYGYTF.

The rearrangement links TRBV28 to TRBJ1-1; D perhaps matches TRBD1 (6 bases). CDR1 MDHEN and CDR2 SYDVKM come from the germline V gene. V was shortened by 5 bases and J by 6 bases, with 19 bases between the two germline ends. This CDR3 has 15 amino acids. The DNA for the CDR3 is TGTGCCAGCAGTACTGGGACATTCCCCTCCCCTGAAGCTTTCTTT. It translates to CASSTGTFPSPEAFF. The whole variable domain, remainder taken from reference TRBV28 and TRBJ1-1, is DVKVTQSSRYLVKRTGEKVFLECVQDMDHENMFWYRQDPGLGLRLIYFSYDVKMKEKGDIPEGYSVSREKKERFSLILESASTNQTSMYLCASSTGTFPSPEAFFGQGTRLTVV.

The genes are TRBV6-2 or TRBV6-3 and TRBJ1-2, with 8 positions matching TRBD1. CDR3 length: 13 amino acids. Germline values: CDR1 MNHEY, CDR2 SVGEGT. With V trimmed by 5 bases and J by 4 bases, 3 bases remained unmatched. CDR3: CASSGQGRYGYTF. CDR3 in DNA: TGTGCCAGCAGTGGACAGGGACGCTATGGCTACACCTTC.

The J gene is TRBJ2-5, the V gene TRBV5-4; 11 bases agree with TRBD2. CDR3 length: 14 amino acids. Germline loops: CDR1 SGHNT, CDR2 YYREEE (reference sequence). With V trimmed by 4 bases and J by 4 bases, 3 bases remained unmatched. For the CDR3, the DNA is TGTGCCAGCAGCATAGGACTAGCGGGAGAGACCCAGTACTTC. Its translation: CASSIGLAGETQYF.

This chain connects TRBV19 to TRBJ1-1; D may be TRBD1 (5 bases). Trimming took off 6 bases at V and 4 bases at J, with 18 bases between the two ends. This CDR3 region has 15 residues. Germline CDR1 and CDR2: LNHDA and SQIVND (reference sequence). CDR3 DNA: TGTGCCAGTAGGCTTGGAGGGGCGAGTGGCACTGAAGCTTTCTTT. Its translation: CASRLGGASGTEAFF.

The chain has TRBV28 and TRBJ1-2; D unclear. V was pared by 10 bases and J by 1 base, with 10 bases between. Germline V CDR1 and CDR2: MDHEN, SYDVKM. CDR3 length equals 12 residues. CDR3 loop: CATQIVNYGYTF. The CDR3 region has the DNA TGTGCCACCCAGATCGTTAACTATGGCTACACCTTC.

The chain carries TRBV6-2 or TRBV6-3 and TRBJ1-5; D may be TRBD1 (6 bases). The V end lost 5 bases, the J end lost 7 bases, and 15 bases lay between the germline ends. There are 14 residues in the CDR3. The germline V gene has CDR1 MNHEY and CDR2 SVGEGT. CDR3 in DNA: TGTGCCAGCAGTCGGGACCTAAGGGGGCAGCCCCAGCATTTT. Amino acids: CASSRDLRGQPQHF.

This clone turned up a few times. The chain combines TRBV6-2 or TRBV6-3 with TRBJ2-5; D is ambiguous. Trimming left V 4 bases short and J 3 bases short, with 6 bases between. This CDR3 is 12 amino acids long. Germline values: CDR1 MNHEY, CDR2 SVGEGT. CDR3 sequence: CASSLQKETQYF. The CDR3, as DNA: TGTGCCAGCAGTTTACAGAAAGAGACCCAGTACTTC.

Here the CDR3 DNA reads TGTGCCAGCAGCTTAGCCGGGGGAGGCAAAAACATTCAGTACTTC. It encodes CASSLAGGGKNIQYF. The V and J genes are TRBV5-4 and TRBJ2-4, with D perhaps TRBD2 (6 bases). Germline-derived CDR1 and CDR2 are SGHNT and YYREEE (reference sequence). The CDR3 sequence is 15 residues long. V dropped 2 bases and J dropped 3 bases, with 12 bases sitting between them.

Comments on this clone: Other DNA sequences of this sample code for an identical CDR3. The V gene is TRBV20-1, the J gene TRBJ1-1; TRBD1 is a possible D gene (6 bases). Germline CDR1 reads DFQATT; CDR2 reads SNEGSKA (reference sequence). Trimming shortened V by 3 bases and J by 10 bases, and 12 bases separated the two germline ends. The CDR3 runs to 11 residues. The CDR3 region has the DNA TGCAGTGCTAGCCGCCAGGGGAGAGCTTTCTTT. It translates to CSASRQGRAFF.